A single T cell receptor (beta chain) is shown here with its context. TCRdb keeps only in-frame clones here, not all; method: immunoSEQ multiplex PCR. Altogether around 45,000 clones are present, more than 70% being singletons, with the ten largest covering 37%. The sample is drawn from a study of PD-1 blockade in classical Hodgkin lymphoma. Germline values: CDR1 SEHNR, CDR2 FQNEAQ (reference sequence). V lost 2 bases and J lost 4; bases outside the gene matches: 5. The CDR3 totals 16 residues. Time point of the sample: cycle 4 day 1 (C4D1), after less than 7 weeks of nivolumab. Every single patient, without exception, relapsed after autologous stem cell transplantation, and brentuximab vedotin exposure varied.

The sequence came from a human donor with classical Hodgkin lymphoma. The chain links TRBV7-9 to TRBJ1-6; TRBD1 aligns across 7 bases. Specimen: peripheral blood mononuclear cells (PBMCs), collected before the fourth cycle of nivolumab. In DNA, the CDR3 is TGTGCCAGCAGCTTATTTTCGGGACAGTATAATTCACCCCTCCACTTT. Translation: CASSLFSGQYNSPLHF.